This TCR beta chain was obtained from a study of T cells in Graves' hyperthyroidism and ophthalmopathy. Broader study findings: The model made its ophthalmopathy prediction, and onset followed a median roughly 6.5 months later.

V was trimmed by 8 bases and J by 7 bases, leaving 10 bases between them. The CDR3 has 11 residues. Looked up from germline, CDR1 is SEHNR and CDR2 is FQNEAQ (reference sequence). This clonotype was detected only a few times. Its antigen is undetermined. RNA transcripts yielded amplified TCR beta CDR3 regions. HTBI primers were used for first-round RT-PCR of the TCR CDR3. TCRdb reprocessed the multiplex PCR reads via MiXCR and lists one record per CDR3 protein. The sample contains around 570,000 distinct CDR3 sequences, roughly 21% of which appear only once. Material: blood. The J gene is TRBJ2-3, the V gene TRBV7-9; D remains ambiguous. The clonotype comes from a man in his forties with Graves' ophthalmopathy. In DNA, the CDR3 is TGTGCCAGCGAAGTCTTAAATACGCAGTATTTT. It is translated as CASEVLNTQYF.